Sequencing of this TCR beta chain was carried out in a study of graft-versus-host responses after intestinal transplantation. Study-wide background: Recipients received multivisceral, liver-intestinal, or isolated intestinal transplants. The study gave all recipients anti-thymocyte globulin induction, then tacrolimus and steroids for 2 to 3 years.

Clones were sequenced by immunoSEQ multiplex PCR, and TCRdb holds only the in-frame ones, with some missing. The profile shows about 51,000 clones, about 90% of them singletons. General study results and limits: Patients with graft-donor T cell macrochimerism had high graft-versus-host to host-versus-graft clonal ratios in allografts. Among recipient marrow samples, GvH clones were found; some appeared first in ileum or blood.

The CDR3 consists of 14 residues. Trimming took 4 bases from V and 5 from J, leaving 14 bases between them. The germline gives CDR1 SGHNT, CDR2 YENEEA. To note about this clone: Its specificity is unknown.

The genes are TRBV11-3 and TRBJ1-2; D unresolved. The material sequenced was unstimulated CD4+ T cells sorted from spleen or lymph node cells, taken before transplant. This receptor was taken from a human donor who was the organ donor for an intestinal transplant. The CDR3 sequence: CASSSEPGWYGYTF. For the CDR3, the DNA is TGTGCCAGCAGCTCAGAGCCGGGTTGGTATGGCTACACCTTC.